The 2 T cell receptor beta chains reported below all come from one sample, sequenced in a study of shared clonotypes between healthy human individuals. Clones were sequenced by immunoSEQ multiplex PCR, and TCRdb holds only the in-frame ones, with some missing. The sample has about 520,000 clones, 81% seen once. The sequencing input was PBMCs. These TCRs come from a woman in her thirties or forties in good health. Some clones in this sample may be carry-over from other donors' samples.

Points on this clone: A read error is the likely source, as a far larger clone sits one nucleotide away. This specimen includes other DNA sequences encoding the same CDR3. This rearrangement joins TRBV27 to TRBJ2-7; D is tentatively TRBD1 or TRBD2 (6 bases each). Germline CDR1 and CDR2: MNHEY and SMNVEV (reference sequence). This CDR3 has 13 residues. The V end was cut by 3 bases, the J end by 4 bases, with 10 bases between. The CDR3 here is CASSLLGGYEQYF. Here the CDR3 DNA reads TGTGCCAGCAGTTTGTTAGGGGGGTACGAGCAGTACTTC.

The chain uses TRBV27 and TRBJ2-5; D is unresolved. Germline V gene sequence: CDR1 MNHEY, CDR2 SMNVEV (reference sequence). Trimming stripped 5 bases from V and 5 bases from J, with 12 bases between. The CDR3 has 13 residues. In DNA form, the CDR3 reads TGTGCCAGCAGTACGAGTAGGCGGGAGACCCAGTACTTC. It translates to CASSTSRRETQYF.